Listed here is a single TCR beta chain. V lost 3 bases, J lost 2 bases, and 14 bases lay in between. This CDR3 has 15 amino acids. Germline assignment: CDR1 SGHTA and CDR2 FQGNSA. These data originate in a study of blood T cell repertoires in COVID-19. About the research overall: PBMCs, B-cell-depleted T cells, or T cells were the source of the cDNA or gDNA that made up the material.

The authors' processing: From reference gene primer amplification, estimates of nucleated cell counts were derived. Assay: immunoSEQ multiplex PCR; the TCRdb copy retains only in-frame clones and omits some. From that table come the V and J calls and clone size; the DNA was used to work out D and trimming. The sample includes around 160,000 clones, around 80% of them seen just once. The clonotype comes from a woman aged 55-69 years who had recovered from COVID-19. The specimen sequenced was PBMCs or T cells enriched from blood (not recorded which). The chain employs TRBV7-2 and TRBJ2-7; maybe TRBD2 (6 bases). CDR3 sequence (DNA): TGTGCCAGCAGCTTGGGCGGGACTGGGGCCTACGAGCAGTACTTC. It yields the protein CASSLGGTGAYEQYF.